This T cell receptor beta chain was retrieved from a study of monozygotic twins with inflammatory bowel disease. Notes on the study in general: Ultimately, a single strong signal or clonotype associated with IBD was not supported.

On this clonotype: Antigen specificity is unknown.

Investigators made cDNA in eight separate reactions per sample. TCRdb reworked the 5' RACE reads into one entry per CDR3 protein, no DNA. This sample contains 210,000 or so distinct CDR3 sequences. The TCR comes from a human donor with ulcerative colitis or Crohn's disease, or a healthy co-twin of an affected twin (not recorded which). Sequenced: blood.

This CDR3 reads CASSLTGDATDTQYF. V is TRBV5-1 and J is TRBJ2-3; TCRdb indicates TRBD1, and absent DNA this call remains unverified. This CDR3 spans 15 amino acids. Germline V gene lookup returns CDR1 SGHRS and CDR2 YFSETQ.